Detailed here is one TCR beta chain. It lacks a known antigen. Per-nucleotide qualities are absent, and no much larger clonotype sits a single base away. The CDR3 holds 13 amino acids from the cysteine to the phenylalanine. Just the 39-base CDR3 DNA is kept, in frame starting at base 1. V is pruned by 3 bases and J by 11 bases, leaving 8 bases of the junction without a gene match. According to the germline V gene, CDR1 reads SGHRS and CDR2 reads YFSETQ. This record belongs to a study of T cell responses to AZD1222 COVID-19 vaccine (dated by TCRdb to about 2021). About the study as a whole: Because spike-specific TCR depth and breadth did not differ between the two schedules, AZD1222 recipients who got a second dose at roughly 4 weeks were pooled with those who got a second dose at roughly 12 weeks. Trial participants were enrolled by age into subgroups of 18-55, 56-69 and 70-plus years, and around 150, 29 and 61 TCR-sequenced participants, respectively, were included in these subgroups. TCR sequencing was performed for about 250 trial participants, of whom about 200 were given two doses of AZD1222 and roughly 25 were given two doses of MenACWY control vaccine. Study-level results and caveats: Only five to seven AZD1222 recipients were SARS-CoV-2 seropositive at baseline, limiting conclusions about previously exposed vaccinees. After two AZD1222 doses, both the breadth and the depth of spike-specific TCRs were significantly higher than at day 0 and than in MenACWY recipients. The 56-69-year group was small, and its depth increase did not reach significance, likely because of low power. Nearly half of unique spike-specific TCRs reportedly recognized epitopes outside regions mutated in the B.1.351 and B.1.1.7 variants. Because no day 14 peak-response samples were available, the repertoires could be characterized only after the peak T cell response. Most participants were white British and females outnumbered males, and the authors suggested that clonal diversity may have been underestimated. The vaccine-associated CD4 TCRs covered the entire spike protein, and the dominant responses fell in regions 160-218 and 743-854.

The CDR3 regions of human TCRbeta chains were subjected to immunosequencing. As for how the authors treated the data: TCRs in the repertoires were matched against a reference library of SARS-CoV-2-specific TCRs that had been generated with the MIRA antigen-specificity platform. Breadth was defined as the fraction of unique TCRs that were SARS-CoV-2-associated. Depth was defined as the fraction of total T cells that were SARS-CoV-2-associated. Each spike-specific TCR was assigned to its reactive spike region and to a CD4 or CD8 class using the MIRA data. Log10-transformed breadth and depth values were compared by one-way ANOVA with Sidak's multiple comparisons tests. Imported from immuneACCESS, the table was reduced by TCRdb to in-frame sequences with V and J called. These copies leave out some clones; in studies compared against another copy, an unresolved V gene accounts for under half, and the cause of the remainder is not known. V and J calls and clone size come straight from that table; D and trimming were deduced from the DNA. This sample gives 150,000 to 200,000 clones in total; around 90% of them show up just once. The biggest ten clones account for 0.95% to 1% of the sample.

What the time point label conveys for this sample: baseline before first vaccination. Samples from vaccinated people were obtained from the UK trials COV001 and COV002, which included a single-blind randomized controlled phase 2/3 trial of AZD1222 (ChAdOx1 nCoV-19) in healthy adults. For TCRbeta chain sequencing, PBMC samples from trial participants were taken at day 0 and at day 28 after the second dose. The sample in question was peripheral blood, obtained on day 0 of AZD1222 vaccination. Recombination connected TRBV5-1 to TRBJ1-1, with 9 bases matching TRBD1. The TCR comes from an adult in good health. The sequenced DNA: TGCGCCAGCAGCTACTCCACAGGGGGCGAGGCTTTCTTT. Its translation reads: CASSYSTGGEAFF.